This is a list of T cell receptor beta chains from one sample in a study of siplizumab effects on memory and regulatory T cells. TCRdb's table, derived via immunoSEQ multiplex PCR, lists solely in-frame clones and lacks some. The sample lists 70,000 to 100,000 clones; around 97% were seen once. The sequencing input was naive CD4+ T cells sorted from blood. The source is a human donor in good health. Both conserved end residues are part of each CDR3. The D gene is left open where the match is weak. Size tells how often a clone was seen (once, few, many) or the class of an expanded clone, and some rows leave it out.

clone_size: -
j_call: TRBJ2-1
v_call: TRBV10-3
d_call: TRBD2
cdr3_aa: CAISEGAGVDEQFF
cdr3_nt: TGTGCCATCAGTGAGGGGGCGGGGGTTGACGAGCAGTTCTTC

clone_size: -
j_call: TRBJ2-3
v_call: TRBV6-5
d_call: TRBD2
cdr3_aa: CASSFGGTGTDTQYF
cdr3_nt: TGTGCCAGCAGTTTCGGGGGGACGGGGACAGATACGCAGTATTTT

clone_size: -
j_call: TRBJ1-1
v_call: TRBV5-6
d_call: -
cdr3_aa: CASSLGHPGNPEAFF
cdr3_nt: TGTGCCAGCAGCTTGGGGCACCCCGGGAACCCTGAAGCTTTCTTT

clone_size: -
j_call: TRBJ2-1
v_call: TRBV7-9
d_call: TRBD1
cdr3_aa: CASSLGNGQGANNEQFF
cdr3_nt: TGTGCCAGCAGCTTAGGGAATGGACAGGGGGCGAATAATGAGCAGTTCTTC

clone_size: once
j_call: TRBJ1-1
v_call: TRBV19
d_call: TRBD1
cdr3_aa: CASSIGGDREVVRVTEAFF
cdr3_nt: TGTGCCAGTAGTATAGGGGGGGACAGGGAAGTAGTTCGGGTCACTGAAGCTTTCTTT

clone_size: -
j_call: TRBJ1-5
v_call: TRBV19
d_call: -
cdr3_aa: CASSISEAQPQHF
cdr3_nt: TGTGCCAGTAGTATATCAGAGGCCCAGCCCCAGCATTTT

clone_size: -
j_call: TRBJ1-5
v_call: TRBV18
d_call: -
cdr3_aa: CASSPQRGNQPQHF
cdr3_nt: TGTGCCAGCTCACCACAACGGGGCAATCAGCCCCAGCATTTT

clone_size: -
j_call: TRBJ1-2
v_call: TRBV28
d_call: -
cdr3_aa: CASSLGGRVGYGYTF
cdr3_nt: TGTGCCAGCAGTTTAGGGGGCAGGGTGGGCTATGGCTACACCTTC

clone_size: few
j_call: TRBJ1-5
v_call: TRBV2
d_call: -
cdr3_aa: CASSRTRDQPQHF
cdr3_nt: TGTGCCAGCAGTCGGACACGGGATCAGCCCCAGCATTTT

clone_size: once
j_call: TRBJ1-2
v_call: TRBV7-8
d_call: -
cdr3_aa: CASSLEGLGLSYGYTF
cdr3_nt: TGTGCCAGCAGCTTAGAAGGGTTGGGACTCAGCTATGGCTACACCTTC

clone_size: -
j_call: TRBJ2-3
v_call: TRBV28
d_call: -
cdr3_aa: CASSFRGWGTDTQYF
cdr3_nt: TGTGCCAGCAGTTTTCGGGGATGGGGCACAGATACGCAGTATTTT

clone_size: -
j_call: TRBJ2-7
v_call: TRBV28
d_call: -
cdr3_aa: CASRGRPGYEQYF
cdr3_nt: TGTGCCAGCAGGGGGCGGCCTGGGTACGAGCAGTACTTC

clone_size: -
j_call: TRBJ1-1
v_call: TRBV5-1
d_call: TRBD1
cdr3_aa: CASSLGTGMNTEAFF
cdr3_nt: TGCGCCAGCAGCTTGGGGACAGGTATGAACACTGAAGCTTTCTTT

clone_size: -
j_call: TRBJ2-5
v_call: TRBV15
d_call: TRBD1
cdr3_aa: CATRDKKDRGRETQYF
cdr3_nt: TGTGCCACCAGAGACAAGAAGGACAGGGGGCGGGAGACCCAGTACTTC

clone_size: -
j_call: TRBJ2-3
v_call: TRBV10-3
d_call: -
cdr3_aa: CAISVQGGTDTQYF
cdr3_nt: TGTGCCATCAGTGTACAGGGTGGCACAGATACGCAGTATTTT

clone_size: -
j_call: TRBJ1-2
v_call: TRBV6-1
d_call: TRBD1
cdr3_aa: CASSEPGTGVNGYTF
cdr3_nt: TGTGCCAGCAGTGAACCCGGGACAGGAGTTAATGGCTACACCTTC

clone_size: -
j_call: TRBJ1-5
v_call: TRBV6-1
d_call: -
cdr3_aa: CASSETGLQPQHF
cdr3_nt: TGTGCCAGCAGTGAAACAGGGCTCCAGCCCCAGCATTTT

clone_size: -
j_call: TRBJ1-3
v_call: TRBV11-2
d_call: -
cdr3_aa: CASSPLQYVRGNTIYF
cdr3_nt: TGTGCCAGCAGTCCTCTCCAGTACGTCCGTGGAAACACCATATATTTT

clone_size: once
j_call: TRBJ1-6
v_call: TRBV6-5
d_call: TRBD1
cdr3_aa: CASSLDRAHSPLHF
cdr3_nt: TGTGCCAGCAGCCTGGACAGGGCTCATTCACCCCTCCACTTT

clone_size: -
j_call: TRBJ2-7
v_call: TRBV5-1
d_call: -
cdr3_aa: CASSVQENYEQYF
cdr3_nt: TGCGCCAGCAGCGTACAGGAGAACTACGAGCAGTACTTC

clone_size: once
j_call: TRBJ2-1
v_call: TRBV7-2
d_call: TRBD2
cdr3_aa: CASSLAREGRNEQFF
cdr3_nt: TGTGCCAGCAGCTTAGCGAGGGAGGGGAGGAATGAGCAGTTCTTC

clone_size: -
j_call: TRBJ2-5
v_call: TRBV19
d_call: TRBD2
cdr3_aa: CASSILADQQETQYF
cdr3_nt: TGTGCCAGTAGTATACTAGCGGATCAACAAGAGACCCAGTACTTC

clone_size: -
j_call: TRBJ2-3
v_call: TRBV30
d_call: -
cdr3_aa: CAWSGGFQDTQYF
cdr3_nt: TGTGCCTGGTCTGGGGGGTTTCAGGATACGCAGTATTTT

clone_size: few
j_call: TRBJ1-6
v_call: TRBV7-9
d_call: -
cdr3_aa: CASSSGVGNSPLHF
cdr3_nt: TGTGCCAGCAGCTCCGGAGTAGGTAATTCACCCCTCCACTTT

clone_size: -
j_call: TRBJ2-7
v_call: TRBV6-1
d_call: TRBD1
cdr3_aa: CASRGTDRSFYEQYF
cdr3_nt: TGTGCCAGCAGGGGGACGGACAGGTCTTTCTACGAGCAGTACTTC

clone_size: -
j_call: TRBJ2-7
v_call: TRBV11-3
d_call: TRBD2
cdr3_aa: CASSQLGGVNEQYF
cdr3_nt: TGTGCCAGCAGTCAACTTGGGGGGGTGAACGAGCAGTACTTC

clone_size: -
j_call: TRBJ1-2
v_call: TRBV20-1
d_call: TRBD1
cdr3_aa: CSSEQGSSYTF
cdr3_nt: TGCAGTTCCGAACAGGGGTCGAGCTACACCTTC

clone_size: -
j_call: TRBJ1-5
v_call: TRBV2
d_call: TRBD1
cdr3_aa: CASGDRGSYQPQHF
cdr3_nt: TGTGCCAGCGGGGACAGGGGTAGTTATCAGCCCCAGCATTTT

clone_size: once
j_call: TRBJ1-2
v_call: TRBV19
d_call: -
cdr3_aa: CASSIPHTGLWGYTF
cdr3_nt: TGTGCCAGTAGTATACCCCATACCGGGTTGTGGGGCTACACCTTC

clone_size: -
j_call: TRBJ2-1
v_call: TRBV7-7
d_call: TRBD2
cdr3_aa: CASSLDLAGGPGNEQFF
cdr3_nt: TGTGCCAGCAGCTTAGATCTAGCGGGGGGGCCCGGCAATGAGCAGTTCTTC

clone_size: -
j_call: TRBJ2-3
v_call: TRBV2
d_call: TRBD2
cdr3_aa: CASSEALLAGGYTDTQYF
cdr3_nt: TGTGCCAGCAGTGAAGCGCTTCTCGCGGGGGGCTACACAGATACGCAGTATTTT

clone_size: -
j_call: TRBJ2-5
v_call: TRBV6-5
d_call: TRBD1
cdr3_aa: CASRLGGEGETQYF
cdr3_nt: TGTGCCAGCAGATTAGGGGGCGAGGGGGAGACCCAGTACTTC

clone_size: -
j_call: TRBJ2-7
v_call: TRBV2
d_call: -
cdr3_aa: CASSQQGGSYEQYF
cdr3_nt: TGTGCCAGCAGTCAACAGGGAGGGTCCTACGAGCAGTACTTC

clone_size: -
j_call: TRBJ2-2
v_call: TRBV10-3
d_call: -
cdr3_aa: CAIGGKNTGELFF
cdr3_nt: TGTGCCATAGGGGGAAAGAACACCGGGGAGCTGTTTTTT

clone_size: -
j_call: TRBJ1-6
v_call: TRBV19
d_call: -
cdr3_aa: CASSIDRMAGRNSPLHF
cdr3_nt: TGTGCCAGTAGTATAGATCGGATGGCAGGCCGTAATTCACCCCTCCACTTT

clone_size: -
j_call: TRBJ1-4
v_call: TRBV20-1
d_call: -
cdr3_aa: CSAILREKLFF
cdr3_nt: TGCAGTGCCATCTTAAGAGAAAAACTGTTTTTT

clone_size: -
j_call: TRBJ2-5
v_call: TRBV5-6
d_call: -
cdr3_aa: CASSQLAPETQYF
cdr3_nt: TGTGCCAGCAGCCAGCTAGCGCCGGAGACCCAGTACTTC

clone_size: -
j_call: TRBJ2-6
v_call: TRBV5-4
d_call: -
cdr3_aa: CASSHQTGHSGANVLTF
cdr3_nt: TGTGCCAGCAGCCATCAAACAGGCCACTCTGGGGCCAACGTCCTGACTTTC

clone_size: -
j_call: TRBJ1-4
v_call: TRBV7-2
d_call: -
cdr3_aa: CASSLVHENEKLFF
cdr3_nt: TGTGCCAGCAGCTTAGTTCATGAGAATGAAAAACTGTTTTTT

clone_size: once
j_call: TRBJ2-1
v_call: TRBV7-3
d_call: TRBD2
cdr3_aa: CASSFWTSGSYNEQFF
cdr3_nt: TGTGCCAGCAGCTTTTGGACTAGCGGCTCCTACAATGAGCAGTTCTTC

clone_size: -
j_call: TRBJ2-7
v_call: TRBV10-3
d_call: -
cdr3_aa: CAISESELGVYEQYF
cdr3_nt: TGTGCCATCAGTGAGTCTGAGCTAGGGGTCTACGAGCAGTACTTC

clone_size: -
j_call: TRBJ1-3
v_call: TRBV5-1
d_call: -
cdr3_aa: CASSSSANSGNTIYF
cdr3_nt: TGCGCCAGCAGCTCCAGTGCGAACTCTGGAAACACCATATATTTT

clone_size: -
j_call: TRBJ2-5
v_call: TRBV6-5
d_call: -
cdr3_aa: CASSPQGRETQYF
cdr3_nt: TGTGCCAGCAGCCCCCAGGGGAGAGAGACCCAGTACTTC

clone_size: -
j_call: TRBJ2-3
v_call: TRBV7-9
d_call: -
cdr3_aa: CASSQSGDTQYF
cdr3_nt: TGTGCCAGCAGCCAGTCGGGGGATACGCAGTATTTT

clone_size: -
j_call: TRBJ2-7
v_call: TRBV21-1
d_call: -
cdr3_aa: CASSPGGGTEQYF
cdr3_nt: TGTGCCAGCAGCCCTGGGGGAGGGACCGAGCAGTACTTC

clone_size: -
j_call: TRBJ2-7
v_call: TRBV7-9
d_call: TRBD1
cdr3_aa: CASSFRDRPYEQYF
cdr3_nt: TGTGCCAGCAGCTTCCGGGACAGGCCCTACGAGCAGTACTTC

clone_size: -
j_call: TRBJ1-6
v_call: TRBV6-5
d_call: TRBD1
cdr3_aa: CASSSEGARNSPLHF
cdr3_nt: TGTGCCAGCAGTTCTGAGGGGGCGCGTAATTCACCCCTCCACTTT

clone_size: -
j_call: TRBJ1-4
v_call: TRBV6-5
d_call: -
cdr3_aa: CASSYIGGGGEKLFF
cdr3_nt: TGTGCCAGCAGTTACATAGGAGGAGGTGGTGAAAAACTGTTTTTT

clone_size: once
j_call: TRBJ2-3
v_call: TRBV25-1
d_call: -
cdr3_aa: CASISAKTVTDTQYF
cdr3_nt: TGTGCCAGCATTTCGGCCAAGACAGTCACAGATACGCAGTATTTT